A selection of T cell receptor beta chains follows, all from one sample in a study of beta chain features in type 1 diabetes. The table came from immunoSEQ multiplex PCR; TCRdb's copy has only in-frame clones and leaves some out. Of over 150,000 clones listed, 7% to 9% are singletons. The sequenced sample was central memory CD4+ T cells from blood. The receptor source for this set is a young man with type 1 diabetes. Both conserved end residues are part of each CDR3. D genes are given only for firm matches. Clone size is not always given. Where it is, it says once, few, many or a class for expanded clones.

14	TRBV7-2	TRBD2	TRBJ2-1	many	TGTGCCAGCAGCGCCATGACTAGCGTGAATGAGCAGTTCTTC	CASSAMTSVNEQFF
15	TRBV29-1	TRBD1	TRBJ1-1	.	TGCAGCGTTGCCCCGGGACAGGGGATGAACACTGAAGCTTTCTTT	CSVAPGQGMNTEAFF
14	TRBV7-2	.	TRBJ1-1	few	TGTGCCAGCAGCCCAGGCGTTGAGGGGGCTGAAGCTTTCTTT	CASSPGVEGAEAFF
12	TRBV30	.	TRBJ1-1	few	TGTGCCTTGAACCCAGGGGCAACTGAAGCTTTCTTT	CALNPGATEAFF
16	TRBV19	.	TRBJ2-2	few	TGTGCCAGTAGTATTGGGCTTGTTGGGCAAACCGGGGAGCTGTTTTTT	CASSIGLVGQTGELFF
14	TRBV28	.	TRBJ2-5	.	TGTGCCAGCAGTTTCTACCACGGGAAAGAGACCCAGTACTTC	CASSFYHGKETQYF
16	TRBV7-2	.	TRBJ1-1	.	TGTGCCAGCACCGTACAGGCCGGGACACTGAACACTGAAGCTTTCTTT	CASTVQAGTLNTEAFF
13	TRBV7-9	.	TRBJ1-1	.	TGTGCCAGCAGCTCACAGCCGAACACTGAAGCTTTCTTT	CASSSQPNTEAFF
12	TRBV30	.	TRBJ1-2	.	TGTGCCTTTACCTCGGGTGGGGGCGGCTACACCTTC	CAFTSGGGGYTF
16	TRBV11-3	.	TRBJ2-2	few	TGTGCCAGCAGCTTAGATTCCTTGCGGTCCCCCGGGGAGCTGTTTTTT	CASSLDSLRSPGELFF
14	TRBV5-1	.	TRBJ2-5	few	TGCGCCAGCAGCTTGGGACAGAGCCAAGAGACCCAGTACTTC	CASSLGQSQETQYF
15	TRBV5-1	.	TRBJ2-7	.	TGCGCCAGCAGTCTCGACGGGGGAGTCTCCTACGAGCAGTACTTC	CASSLDGGVSYEQYF
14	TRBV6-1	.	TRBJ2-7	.	TGTGCCAGCAGTTTTCGGACAGAGTCCTACGAGCAGTACTTC	CASSFRTESYEQYF
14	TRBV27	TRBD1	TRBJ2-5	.	TGTGCCAGCAGTTCGACAGGGTTCGGAGAGACCCAGTACTTC	CASSSTGFGETQYF
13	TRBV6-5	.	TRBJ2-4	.	TGTGCCAGCATGAAGGGGGACAAAAACATTCAGTACTTC	CASMKGDKNIQYF
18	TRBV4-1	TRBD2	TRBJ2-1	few	TGCGCCAGCAGCCAAGAAACTAGGGCTAGCGGGGGGTACAATGAGCAGTTCTTC	CASSQETRASGGYNEQFF
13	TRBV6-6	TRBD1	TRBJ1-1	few	TGTGCCAGCAGGTCAGGGGGCGGTATTGAAGCTTTCTTT	CASRSGGGIEAFF
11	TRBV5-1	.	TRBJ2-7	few	TGCGCCAGCAGCTTCCAGTACGAGCAGTACTTC	CASSFQYEQYF
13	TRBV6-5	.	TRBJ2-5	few	TGTGCCAGCAGTTACTCGCCGGAGTCAACGAAGTACTTC	CASSYSPESTKYF